This T cell receptor (beta chain) appears in the sequencing data of a study of T cells after yellow fever vaccination. From the 5' RACE reads, TCRdb called clonotypes with MiXCR, one entry per CDR3 protein. The table lists over 200,000 distinct CDR3 sequences, 6% to 8% of them singletons, with approximately 1.1% in the top ten. V was pared by 5 bases and J by 7 bases, with 22 bases between. The CDR3 has 16 residues. The germline V gene has CDR1 SGHTA and CDR2 FQGNSA. In its sample, this clonotype was seen a few times. The rearrangement joins TRBV7-2 to TRBJ2-3; D is perhaps TRBD2 (6 bases). The specimen was CD4+ T cells sorted from PBMCs, collected on the day of the yellow fever booster vaccination. This receptor was taken from a man younger than 45 who received the YFV17D yellow fever vaccine. The CDR3 bases are TGTGCCAGCAGCAGAAGCTCGGGGTCAGGAGGGAATACGCAGTATTTT. Translation gives CASSRSSGSGGNTQYF.